The 29 T cell receptor beta chains listed next were all sequenced from one sample in a study of T cells after yellow fever vaccination. TCRdb called the 5' RACE reads again in MiXCR, with one record for every CDR3 protein. The table records about 350,000 distinct CDR3 sequences, roughly 8.3% of them present only once. Specimen: PBMCs, collected around 45 days after the first yellow fever vaccination. These receptors all come from a man between 18 and 35 years old who received the YFV17D yellow fever vaccine.

This clonotype has at least ten counts. This sequence joins TRBV28 and TRBJ2-7; 9 nucleotides agree with TRBD2. The J segment lost 7 bases and the V segment lost 8 bases, leaving 15 bases of the junction unmatched. The CDR3 runs 15 residues. CDR1 is MDHEN and CDR2 is SYDVKM in the germline V gene. The CDR3 region is CASLEAGGRPTEQYF. In DNA, the CDR3 is TGTGCCAGCCTCGAAGCGGGGGGACGGCCTACGGAGCAGTACTTC. The entire variable domain, with the rest obtained from reference TRBV28 and TRBJ2-7, is as follows: DVKVTQSSRYLVKRTGEKVFLECVQDMDHENMFWYRQDPGLGLRLIYFSYDVKMKEKGDIPEGYSVSREKKERFSLILESASTNQTSMYLCASLEAGGRPTEQYFGPGTRLTVT.

This clonotype has a handful of counts. This chain joins TRBV20-1 and TRBJ1-5; D might be TRBD1 (5 bases). Trimming cost V 7 bases and J 4 bases, with 17 bases left between them. This CDR3 contains 14 residues. CDR1 DFQATT and CDR2 SNEGSKA come from the germline V gene (reference sequence). The CDR3 loop is CSVTPVGGNQPQHF. The CDR3 coding sequence is TGCAGTGTTACCCCGGTGGGGGGGAATCAGCCCCAGCATTTT.

This clonotype has more than one count but fewer than ten. This chain links TRBV19 with TRBJ2-7; 10 nucleotides align to TRBD1. The J segment lost 6 bases and the V segment lost 3 bases, leaving 5 bases of the junction unmatched. CDR1 and CDR2 (germline): LNHDA, SQIVND (reference sequence). CDR3 length: 14 residues. CDR3: CASSIMGQGIEQYF. The DNA of the CDR3 is TGTGCCAGTAGTATTATGGGACAGGGGATCGAGCAGTACTTC.

J is TRBJ2-1 and V is TRBV5-1, with 15 bases that match TRBD2. The J segment lost 5 bases and the V segment lost 4 bases, leaving 10 bases of the junction unmatched. This CDR3 region has 18 residues. Germline V gene data show CDR1 as SGHRS and CDR2 as YFSETQ. The CDR3 sequence is CASSLWTSGGGLNNEQFF. The CDR3 bases are TGCGCCAGCAGCCTCTGGACTAGCGGGGGGGGGTTGAACAATGAGCAGTTCTTC.

V gene TRBV3-1 combines with J gene TRBJ1-1; maybe TRBD1 (6 bases). Germline CDR1 and CDR2: LGHDT and YNNKEL (reference sequence). The length of the CDR3 is 15 residues. Deletions cut 1 base from V and 5 bases from J, with 14 bases between. The CDR3 reads CASSQVSTGKTEAFF. CDR3 sequence (DNA): TGTGCCAGCAGCCAAGTAAGCACAGGGAAAACTGAAGCTTTCTTT.

The chain recombines TRBV4-2 with TRBJ2-1, with D perhaps TRBD2 (6 bases). The V end lost 3 bases, the J end lost 9 bases, and 33 bases lay between the germline ends. Germline assignment: CDR1 LGHNA and CDR2 YNFKEQ. The length of the CDR3 is 20 residues. Here the CDR3 reads CASSQGGPFDTPRVWGEQFF. The CDR3 DNA reads TGTGCCAGCAGCCAGGGAGGACCGTTCGACACGCCCCGAGTATGGGGTGAGCAGTTCTTC.

Only a few counts were recorded for this clonotype. The chain has TRBV20-1 and TRBJ2-5; D unclear. The length of the CDR3 is 13 residues. V was trimmed by 1 base and J by 1 base, leaving 7 bases between them. Germline CDR1 DFQATT, CDR2 SNEGSKA (reference sequence). CDR3 DNA: TGCAGTGCTAGAGGTGAATTCCAAGAGACCCAGTACTTC. Protein product: CSARGEFQETQYF.

This chain connects TRBV12-3 or TRBV12-4 to TRBJ2-7; D call uncertain. The ends were cut back, 5 bases at V and 7 bases at J, with 12 bases in the middle. CDR3 length: 12 amino acids. In DNA form, the CDR3 reads TGTGCCAGCAGTCTCCGGCCTCGGGAGCAGTACGTC. This sequence encodes CASSLRPREQYV.

The chain links TRBV3-1 to TRBJ1-2, with D uncertain. V lost 4 bases and J lost 8, with 17 bases in between. CDR3 length: 14 residues. In germline, CDR1 is LGHDT, CDR2 YNNKEL (reference sequence). As DNA, the CDR3 is TGTGCCAGCAGCCGGCAAGAGGGTAAGCGGGGCTACACCTTC. Encoded protein: CASSRQEGKRGYTF.

This clonotype was detected ten times or more. V and J are TRBV29-1 and TRBJ2-4, with 7 bases lining up with TRBD2. Germline CDR1 reads SQVTM; CDR2 reads ANQGSEA. The CDR3 covers 15 residues. Unmatched junction bases numbered 9, after V lost 0 bases and J lost 7 bases. DNA of the CDR3: TGCAGCGTTGAAGATAGCGGGCTAGCTGCGAACATTCAGTACTTC. It is translated as CSVEDSGLAANIQYF. Complete variable domain (other parts from reference TRBV29-1 and TRBJ2-4): SAVISQKPSRDICQRGTSLTIQCQVDSQVTMMFWYRQQPGQSLTLIATANQGSEATYESGFVIDKFPISRPNLTFSTLTVSNMSPEDSSIYLCSVEDSGLAANIQYFGAGTRLSVL.

This clonotype showed up just a few times. This chain connects TRBV30 to TRBJ2-3; 12 positions agree with TRBD1. The CDR3 is 16 amino acids. The V segment lost 2 bases and the J segment 1 base; nucleotides outside the gene matches: 4. The germline CDR1 and CDR2 sequences are GTSNPN and SVGIG (reference sequence). The CDR3 is CAWSIGTGGGTDTQYF. In DNA form, the CDR3 reads TGTGCCTGGAGTATTGGGACAGGGGGCGGCACAGATACGCAGTATTTT.

The chain has TRBV4-1 and TRBJ2-7, with D maybe TRBD1 (5 bases). The V end lost 1 base, the J end lost 6 bases, and 10 bases lay between the germline ends. This CDR3 is 13 amino acids long. Per the germline V gene, CDR1 is MGHRA and CDR2 is YSYEKL. The CDR3 here is CASSQARGGEQYF. The CDR3 nucleotides are TGCGCCAGCAGCCAAGCTAGGGGTGGCGAGCAGTACTTC.

This clonotype has a handful of counts. This CDR3 is CASSLNSRAQETQYF. CDR3 DNA sequence: TGTGCCAGCAGCTTAAATTCCAGGGCCCAAGAGACCCAGTACTTC. V gene TRBV11-2 combines with J gene TRBJ2-5, with D maybe TRBD1 (5 bases). The germline V gene has CDR1 SGHAT and CDR2 FQNNGV. V lost 2 bases to trimming and J lost 1 base, with 11 bases between them. This CDR3 region has 15 residues.

This clonotype was seen ten or more times. The V call is TRBV7-9, the J call TRBJ1-2, with TRBD1 matching over 8 bases. This CDR3 spans 15 amino acids. The V segment lost 6 bases and the J segment 4 bases; nucleotides outside the gene matches: 10. The germline V gene encodes CDR1 SEHNR and CDR2 FQNEAQ (reference sequence). CDR3 DNA: TGTGCCAGCAGACCCGGACAGGGAGAATCCTATGGCTACACCTTC. Protein product: CASRPGQGESYGYTF.

This chain uses TRBV5-4 with TRBJ1-4, with D maybe TRBD1 (6 bases). The CDR3 length is 15 residues. Trimming stripped 1 base from V and 7 bases from J, with 14 bases between. The germline gives CDR1 SGHNT, CDR2 YYREEE (reference sequence). CDR3 in DNA: TGTGCCAGCAGCTTGAAGGCACAGGGCGGTGAAAAACTGTTTTTT. It specifies CASSLKAQGGEKLFF.

A few counts support this clonotype. The chain uses TRBV6-2 or TRBV6-3 and TRBJ2-5; 8 bases line up with TRBD1. V lost 6 bases to trimming and J lost 5 bases; unmatched junction nucleotides: 8. Germline V gene data show CDR1 as MNHEY and CDR2 as SVGEGT. The CDR3 sequence is 14 residues long. The CDR3 DNA reads TGTGCCAGCAGGGAAGACAGGGGCCCCGAGACCCAGTACTTC. It specifies CASREDRGPETQYF.

V and J are TRBV4-2 and TRBJ2-2; TRBD2 matches 9 bases. Germline-derived CDR1 and CDR2 are LGHNA and YNFKEQ. The CDR3 length is 18 residues. V lost 4 bases to trimming and J lost 5 bases; unmatched junction nucleotides: 14. The CDR3 spells CASSPGGSGGLRTGELFF. In DNA, the CDR3 is TGTGCCAGCAGCCCCGGTGGTAGCGGGGGTCTCAGGACCGGGGAGCTGTTTTTT.

This clonotype was counted a few times. The chain employs TRBV5-6 and TRBJ2-5, with D unresolved. The CDR3 sequence is 13 residues long. Germline loops: CDR1 SGHDT, CDR2 YYEEEE. V shed 4 bases and J shed 1 base, with 8 bases lying between them. CDR3 loop: CASSVEFQETQYF. In DNA, the CDR3 is TGTGCCAGCAGCGTGGAGTTCCAAGAGACCCAGTACTTC.

This clonotype was picked up a small number of times. V gene TRBV5-1 combines with J gene TRBJ1-3; D is perhaps TRBD1 (5 bases). Germline lookup yields CDR1 SGHRS and CDR2 YFSETQ. CDR3 size: 15 residues. The V and J ends lost 4 bases and 0 bases respectively, with 11 bases between them. In nucleotides, the CDR3 is TGCGCCAGCAGCCCTACAGGTGCCTCTGGAAACACCATATATTTT. Translating gives CASSPTGASGNTIYF.

For this clonotype: The junction and the germline gene differ at one end; a read error may be behind it. The genes are TRBV4-3 and TRBJ2-1, with 10 bases that match TRBD2. The CDR3 runs 17 residues. Germline values: CDR1 LGHNA, CDR2 YSLEER. The CDR3 DNA is TGCGCCAGCAGCAAAGACCTAGCGGGGGAACTCATCATTGAGCAGTTCTTC. It codes for CASSKDLAGELIIEQFF.

The chain joins TRBV7-9 to TRBJ1-5; no clear D. This CDR3 has 12 residues. Trimming removed 5 bases from V and 5 bases from J, with 7 bases in between. Germline CDR1 SEHNR, CDR2 FQNEAQ (reference sequence). CDR3 in DNA: TGTGCCAGCAGCAACGACGATCAGCCCCAGCATTTT. It encodes CASSNDDQPQHF. The entire variable domain, with the rest obtained from reference TRBV7-9 and TRBJ1-5, is as follows: DTGVSQNPRHKITKRGQNVTFRCDPISEHNRLYWYRQTLGQGPEFLTYFQNEAQLEKSRLLSDRFSAERPKGSFSTLEIQRTEQGDSAMYLCASSNDDQPQHFGDGTRLSIL.

This chain joins TRBV7-6 and TRBJ2-7, with TRBD2 as a possible D gene (7 bases). Trimming stripped 5 bases from V and 3 bases from J, with 14 bases between. CDR1 and CDR2 from the germline V gene are SGHVS and FNYEAQ. The CDR3 has 14 amino acids. DNA of the CDR3: TGTGCCAGCAGCCTTCAGGGGACTAACTACGAGCAGTACTTC. Translation: CASSLQGTNYEQYF.

This chain uses TRBV4-3 with TRBJ2-5; TRBD2 matches 7 bases. V shed 4 bases, J shed 4 bases, and the junction held 9 bases outside the gene matches. This CDR3 is built from 15 residues. The germline gives CDR1 LGHNA, CDR2 YSLEER. CDR3 sequence: CASSPRNGGRETQYF. The DNA for the CDR3 is TGCGCCAGCAGCCCTCGGAACGGGGGGAGAGAGACCCAGTACTTC.

The chain couples TRBV7-9 to TRBJ1-2; D might be TRBD1 (5 bases). CDR3 length equals 14 residues. Germline values: CDR1 SEHNR, CDR2 FQNEAQ (reference sequence). The ends were cut back, 3 bases at V and 7 bases at J, with 15 bases in the middle. CDR3 nucleotide sequence: TGTGCCAGCAGCTTCGAAGGGGAGTATGGTGGCTACACCTTC. Encoded protein: CASSFEGEYGGYTF.

This clonotype was observed at least ten times. The chain couples TRBV7-9 to TRBJ1-3, with a possible D match to TRBD1 (5 bases). Trimming removed 1 base from V and 8 bases from J, with 9 bases in between. The CDR3 runs to 13 residues. Germline CDR1 and CDR2: SEHNR and FQNEAQ (reference sequence). The CDR3 loop is CASSLEGSHTIYF. The DNA for the CDR3 is TGTGCCAGCAGCTTAGAGGGGTCGCACACCATATATTTT.

The rearrangement joins TRBV12-3 or TRBV12-4 to TRBJ2-4; 8 bases line up with TRBD2. This CDR3 is built from 16 residues. J was trimmed by 6 bases and V by 6 bases; bases with no gene match: 13. This CDR3 is CASRGVRGGELNIQYF. The CDR3 DNA follows: TGTGCCAGCAGGGGGGTCCGGGGGGGAGAATTAAACATTCAGTACTTC.

This chain uses TRBV12-3 or TRBV12-4 with TRBJ1-1; maybe TRBD1 (6 bases). Trimming took off 6 bases at V and 4 bases at J, with 15 bases between the two ends. The CDR3 is 14 residues long. The CDR3 spells CASSPTGRATEAFF. The CDR3 region has the DNA TGTGCCAGCAGCCCCACAGGGCGAGCCACTGAAGCTTTCTTT.

The chain couples TRBV7-2 to TRBJ2-3, with 7 bases fitting TRBD2. CDR1 is SGHTA and CDR2 is FQGNSA in the germline V gene. The CDR3 consists of 15 residues. Trimming at V came to 5 bases and at J to 2 bases, leaving 7 bases not matched to a gene. CDR3 coding DNA: TGTGCCAGCAGCCCACTAGCGATTAACACAGATACGCAGTATTTT. Its protein is CASSPLAINTDTQYF.

The rearrangement uses TRBV10-3 and TRBJ2-5; a possible D gene is TRBD2 (5 bases). The CDR3 totals 13 residues. The V gene's germline CDR1 is ENHRY and CDR2 SYGVKD. V was shortened by 4 bases and J by 7 bases, with 13 bases between the two germline ends. The DNA for the CDR3 is TGTGCCATCAGTGGTCCCGGGAACGGGACCCAGTACTTC. Its translation: CAISGPGNGTQYF.